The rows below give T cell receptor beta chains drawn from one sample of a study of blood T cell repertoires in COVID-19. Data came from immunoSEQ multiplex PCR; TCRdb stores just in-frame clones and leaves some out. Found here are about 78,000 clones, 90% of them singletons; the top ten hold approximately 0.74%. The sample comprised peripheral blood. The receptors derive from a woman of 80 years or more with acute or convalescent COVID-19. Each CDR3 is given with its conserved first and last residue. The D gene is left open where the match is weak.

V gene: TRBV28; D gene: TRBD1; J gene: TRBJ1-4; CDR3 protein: CASSLTGGYEKLFF
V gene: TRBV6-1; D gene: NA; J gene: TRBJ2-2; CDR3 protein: CASSELAGTGELFF
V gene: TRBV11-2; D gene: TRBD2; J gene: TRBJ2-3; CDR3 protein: CASSLVLLAGIGTDTQYF
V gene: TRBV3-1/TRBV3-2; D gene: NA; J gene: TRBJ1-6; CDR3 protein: CASTDRSSYNSPLHF
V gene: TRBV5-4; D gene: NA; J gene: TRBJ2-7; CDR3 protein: CASSPYAVSYEQYF
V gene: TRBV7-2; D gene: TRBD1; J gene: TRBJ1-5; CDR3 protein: CASSLMPDRGGQPQHF
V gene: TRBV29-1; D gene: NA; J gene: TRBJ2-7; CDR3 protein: CSVEPTDSYEQYF
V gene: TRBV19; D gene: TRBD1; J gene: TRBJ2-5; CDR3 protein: CASSATGGGETQYF
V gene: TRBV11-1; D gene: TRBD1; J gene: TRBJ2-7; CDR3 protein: CASSLAPTGGFYEQYF
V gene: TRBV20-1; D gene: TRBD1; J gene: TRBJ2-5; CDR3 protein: CSASEDRVTSGTQYF
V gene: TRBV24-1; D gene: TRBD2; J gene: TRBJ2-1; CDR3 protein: CATRGSGWGSYNEQFF
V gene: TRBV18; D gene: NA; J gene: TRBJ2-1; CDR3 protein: CASSLDNEQFF
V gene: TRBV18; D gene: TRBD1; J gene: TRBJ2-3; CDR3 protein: CASSAGTGEDTQYF
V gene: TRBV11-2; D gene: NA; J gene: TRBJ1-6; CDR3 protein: CASSLKSRFLTDSPLHF
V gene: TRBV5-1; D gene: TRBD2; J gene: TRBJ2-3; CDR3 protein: CASSSGGHTDTQYF
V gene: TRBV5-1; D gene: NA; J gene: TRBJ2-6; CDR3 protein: CASKRDGANVLTF
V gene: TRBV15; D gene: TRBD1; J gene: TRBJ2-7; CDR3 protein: CATSRALGTVSTYEQYF
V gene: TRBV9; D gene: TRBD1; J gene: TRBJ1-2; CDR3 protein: CASSPRQGLGNGYTF
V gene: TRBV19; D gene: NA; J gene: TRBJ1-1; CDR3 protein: CASSIRATDPMNTEAFF
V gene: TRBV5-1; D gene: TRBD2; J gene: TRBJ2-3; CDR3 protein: CASSLEASGRTDTQYF
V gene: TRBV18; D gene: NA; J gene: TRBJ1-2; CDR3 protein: CASSPGQENYGYTF
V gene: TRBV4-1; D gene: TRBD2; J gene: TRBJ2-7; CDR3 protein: CASSQDSRRGVTYEQYF
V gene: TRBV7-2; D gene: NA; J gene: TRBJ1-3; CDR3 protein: CASSLDRGNTIYF
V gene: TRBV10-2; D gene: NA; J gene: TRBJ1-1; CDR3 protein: CASRGMGHNTEAFF
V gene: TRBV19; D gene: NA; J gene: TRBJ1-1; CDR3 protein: CASSIGAMNTEAFF
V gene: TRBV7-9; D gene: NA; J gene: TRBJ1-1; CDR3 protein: CASSLGWGNTEAFF